Each of the 22 T cell receptor beta chains below was sequenced from the same sample in a study of blood T cell repertoires in COVID-19. Using immunoSEQ multiplex PCR, the repertoire was profiled, and TCRdb retains in-frame clones only, with some absent. The data contain 190,000 or so clones, around nine tenths of them singletons. The sequencing sample was made of peripheral blood. These receptors were taken from a woman under 30 who had recovered from COVID-19.

The rearrangement uses TRBV4-1 and TRBJ2-1, with 9 positions matching TRBD2. The CDR3 loop spans 15 amino acids. Losses at the gene ends were 3 bases for V and 7 bases for J; bases not matched to a gene: 7. The germline V gene has CDR1 MGHRA and CDR2 YSYEKL. For the CDR3, the DNA is TGCGCCAGCAGCCATAATAGCGGGGGTCTGAATGAGCAGTTCTTC. This encodes CASSHNSGGLNEQFF.

The V gene is TRBV30, the J gene TRBJ1-1; a possible D gene is TRBD1 (5 bases). V lost 3 bases to trimming and J lost 1 base, with 6 bases between them. Germline CDR1 and CDR2: GTSNPN and SVGIG (reference sequence). The CDR3 is made up of 12 amino acids. CDR3 amino acids: CAWRTENTEAFF. DNA for the CDR3: TGTGCCTGGAGGACAGAGAACACTGAAGCTTTCTTT. Together with reference TRBV30 and TRBJ1-1, the CDR3 gives the full variable domain: SQTIHQWPATLVQPVGSPLSLECTVEGTSNPNLYWYRQAAGRGLQLLFYSVGIGQISSEVPQNLSASRPQDRQFILSSKKLLLSDSGFYLCAWRTENTEAFFGQGTRLTVV.

In this sample, this clone turned up many times. The chain joins TRBV27 to TRBJ1-2, with D perhaps TRBD1 (6 bases). The V and J ends lost 3 bases and 7 bases respectively, with 9 bases between them. The CDR3 is 12 residues long. Germline CDR1 reads MNHEY; CDR2 reads SMNVEV (reference sequence). Written as DNA, the CDR3 is TGTGCCAGCAGTTTCGACAGGTCTGGCTACACCTTC. It is translated as CASSFDRSGYTF.

A single count supports this clone. The chain links TRBV7-2 to TRBJ1-6, with 10 positions matching TRBD1. This CDR3 is 14 amino acids long. V was pared by 3 bases and J by 8 bases, with 1 base of the junction left unmatched. Per the germline V gene, CDR1 is SGHTA and CDR2 is FQGNSA. The DNA for the CDR3 is TGTGCCAGCAGCTTCGGGACAGGGGATTCACCCCTCCACTTT. Translation: CASSFGTGDSPLHF.

CDR3 bases: TGCAGCGCGACAGGGGGCCCTTTTTATGGCTACACCTTC. Translation: CSATGGPFYGYTF. The rearrangement joins TRBV29-1 to TRBJ1-2; 10 nucleotides match TRBD1. Germline CDR1 and CDR2: SQVTM and ANQGSEA. There are 13 residues in the CDR3. Germline trimming cut 7 bases from V and 5 bases from J; bases unmatched to any gene: 7. The variable domain in full, completed from reference TRBV29-1 and TRBJ1-2, reads SAVISQKPSRDICQRGTSLTIQCQVDSQVTMMFWYRQQPGQSLTLIATANQGSEATYESGFVIDKFPISRPNLTFSTLTVSNMSPEDSSIYLCSATGGPFYGYTFGSGTRLTVV.

Remarks on this clone: Other nucleotide sequences from this sample produce the same CDR3. The chain has TRBV24-1 and TRBJ1-5, with D possibly matching TRBD1 (6 bases). This CDR3 has 14 residues. V was shortened by 9 bases and J by 2 bases, with 13 bases between the two germline ends. CDR1 is KGHDR, CDR2 SFDVKD, per germline. CDR3 amino acids: CATGEGGGNQPQHF. CDR3 DNA: TGTGCCACCGGCGAAGGGGGAGGCAATCAGCCCCAGCATTTT.

The J gene is TRBJ2-7, the V gene TRBV7-9, with 7 bases that match TRBD1. The J segment lost 3 bases and the V segment lost 3 bases, leaving 5 bases of the junction unmatched. CDR3 length equals 14 residues. Germline V lookup: CDR1 SEHNR, CDR2 FQNEAQ (reference sequence). The CDR3 nucleotides are TGTGCCAGCAGCTTTGCAGACAGGGTCTACGAGCAGTACTTC. Encoded protein: CASSFADRVYEQYF.

V usage is TRBV10-1 and J usage is TRBJ2-7; 9 bases align to TRBD1. The CDR3 is 15 amino acids. CDR1 is WNHNN and CDR2 is SYGVQD in the germline V gene (reference sequence). The V and J ends lost 5 bases and 0 bases, in that order; junction bases with no gene match: 5. The CDR3 is CASSHKTGGSYEQYF. In DNA, the CDR3 is TGCGCCAGCAGTCACAAGACAGGGGGCTCCTACGAGCAGTACTTC.

The chain uses TRBV6-6 and TRBJ2-1, with 10 bases lining up with TRBD2. The CDR3 spans 16 residues. V lost 6 bases to trimming and J lost 1 base; unmatched junction nucleotides: 6. CDR1 is MNHNY and CDR2 is SVGAGI in the germline V gene (reference sequence). As DNA, the CDR3 is TGTGCCAGCAGAAGACTAGCGGGTCAGTCCTACAATGAGCAGTTCTTC. This gives the protein CASRRLAGQSYNEQFF.

V is TRBV19 and J is TRBJ2-1; maybe TRBD1 (6 bases). V was pared by 6 bases and J by 7 bases, with 7 bases between. Germline V CDR1 and CDR2: LNHDA, SQIVND (reference sequence). There are 11 residues in the CDR3. The CDR3 nucleotides read TGTGCCAGTAGCAGGGGAAATGAGCAGTTCTTC. Its translation: CASSRGNEQFF. Filled out from reference TRBV19 and TRBJ2-1, the complete variable domain reads DGGITQSPKYLFRKEGQNVTLSCEQNLNHDAMYWYRQDPGQGLRLIYYSQIVNDFQKGDIAEGYSVSREKKESFPLTVTSAQKNPTAFYLCASSRGNEQFFGPGTRLTVL.

CDR3 nucleotide sequence: TGTGCCAGTAGTATAGTCCAAACGAGTCACTATGGCTACACCTTC. This translates into CASSIVQTSHYGYTF. The rearrangement joins TRBV19 to TRBJ1-2; no reliable D call. Trimming stripped 1 base from V and 3 bases from J, with 12 bases between. Looked up from germline, CDR1 is LNHDA and CDR2 is SQIVND (reference sequence). CDR3 length: 15 residues.

The chain uses TRBV5-1 and TRBJ2-2, with 7 nucleotides matching TRBD1. The V segment lost 2 bases and the J segment 4 bases; nucleotides outside the gene matches: 5. The CDR3 length is 15 residues. Germline V lookup: CDR1 SGHRS, CDR2 YFSETQ. The CDR3 nucleotides are TGCGCCAGCAGCTTAGACAGGGCTGTCACCGGGGAGCTGTTTTTT. This codes for CASSLDRAVTGELFF. The full variable domain, its missing parts supplied by reference TRBV5-1 and TRBJ2-2, is KAGVTQTPRYLIKTRGQQVTLSCSPISGHRSVSWYQQTPGQGLQFLFEYFSETQRNKGNFPGRFSGRQFSNSRSEMNVSTLELGDSALYLCASSLDRAVTGELFFGEGSRLTVL.

V usage is TRBV19 and J usage is TRBJ2-2; 7 bases agree with TRBD2. The V and J ends lost 4 bases and 8 bases, in that order; junction bases with no gene match: 13. The CDR3 extends over 16 amino acids. The germline gives CDR1 LNHDA, CDR2 SQIVND (reference sequence). The CDR3 nucleotides read TGTGCCAGTAGTAGTCGGGGAGGGCGTTTAACGGGGGAGCTGTTTTTT. Translation: CASSSRGGRLTGELFF.

This clone came up a few times. The chain recombines TRBV7-9 with TRBJ1-2; D is unresolved. Germline V gene lookup returns CDR1 SEHNR and CDR2 FQNEAQ (reference sequence). CDR3 length: 13 residues. V was clipped by 0 bases and J by 6 bases, with 8 bases between them. The CDR3 region has the DNA TGTGCCAGCAGCTTAGCGGTCGGGGATGGCTACACCTTC. Its translation is CASSLAVGDGYTF.

This clone was picked up a small number of times. This rearrangement joins TRBV7-3 to TRBJ2-1; 9 bases align to TRBD2. Germline CDR1 is SGHTA and CDR2 is FQGTGA. The trim removed 5 bases at V and 2 bases at J, leaving 4 bases unmatched. The CDR3 has 15 amino acids. CDR3: CASSKTSGPYNEQFF. For the CDR3, the DNA is TGTGCCAGCAGCAAGACTAGCGGTCCCTACAATGAGCAGTTCTTC.

The chain joins TRBV21-1 to TRBJ1-2; the D segment call TRBD1 is taken from the table without a DNA check. TRBV21-1 constitutes a pseudogene. The CDR3 extends over 15 amino acids. CDR3 region: CASSKRTSGNYGYTF. In DNA, the CDR3 is TGTGCCAGCAGCAAAAGGACATCAGGAAACTATGGCTACACCTTC.

The genes are TRBV5-6 and TRBJ2-1, with TRBD2 matching 8 bases. The germline CDR1 and CDR2 sequences are SGHDT and YYEEEE. Losses at the gene ends were 4 bases for V and 6 bases for J; bases not matched to a gene: 9. The CDR3 spans 15 residues. CDR3: CASSDPRGAANEQFF. CDR3 nucleotides: TGTGCCAGCAGCGACCCGCGGGGGGCTGCCAATGAGCAGTTCTTC.

J is TRBJ2-7 and V is TRBV5-6; no clear D gene. The ends were cut back, 3 bases at V and 3 bases at J, with 13 bases in the middle. The length of the CDR3 is 14 residues. CDR1 is SGHDT, CDR2 YYEEEE, per germline. CDR3 region: CASSSYNRYYEQYF. The CDR3 DNA is TGTGCCAGCAGCTCCTATAATCGTTACTACGAGCAGTACTTC. The full variable domain, rest sourced from reference TRBV5-6 and TRBJ2-7, is DAGVTQSPTHLIKTRGQQVTLRCSPKSGHDTVSWYQQALGQGPQFIFQYYEEEERQRGNFPDRFSGHQFPNYSSELNVNALLLGDSALYLCASSSYNRYYEQYFGPGTRLTVT.

The chain employs TRBV9 and TRBJ2-1; 8 bases map to TRBD1. J was trimmed by 6 bases and V by 3 bases; bases with no gene match: 5. CDR1 is SGDLS, CDR2 YYNGEE, per germline. The CDR3 extends over 14 amino acids. Written as DNA, the CDR3 is TGTGCCAGCAGCGCTAAGACAGGGGCCAATGAGCAGTTCTTC. This sequence encodes CASSAKTGANEQFF.

The rearrangement links TRBV11-2 to TRBJ2-4; TRBD1 aligns across 7 bases. CDR3 length equals 15 residues. Germline loops: CDR1 SGHAT, CDR2 FQNNGV. V dropped 1 base and J dropped 7; count of bases not matched to a gene: 7. The CDR3 nucleotides read TGTGCCAGCAGCTTAGGTCACAGGGGCCGGAACATTCAGTACTTC. This sequence encodes CASSLGHRGRNIQYF.

This clone was found a few times. This chain connects TRBV5-1 to TRBJ2-1; TRBD2 is a possible D gene (6 bases). The CDR3 has 13 amino acids. Trimming left V 4 bases short and J 3 bases short, with 8 bases between. Per the germline V gene, CDR1 is SGHRS and CDR2 is YFSETQ. The CDR3 sequence is CASSRDFYNEQFF. CDR3 nucleotide sequence: TGCGCCAGCAGCAGGGACTTCTACAATGAGCAGTTCTTC.

The chain couples TRBV18 to TRBJ2-3; the match to TRBD1 covers 10 bases. The germline CDR1 and CDR2 sequences are KGHSH and LQKENI. The CDR3 runs 17 residues. Germline trimming cut 1 base from V and 4 bases from J; bases unmatched to any gene: 8. CDR3 amino acids: CASSPLPTGGNADTQYF. For the CDR3, the DNA is TGTGCCAGCTCACCACTACCGACAGGGGGCAACGCAGATACGCAGTATTTT.